One and the same sample provided the 7 T cell receptor beta chains below, sequenced in a study of blood T cell repertoires in COVID-19 (dated by TCRdb to the early 2020s). The receptor library was made with the immunoSEQ multiplex PCR assay. The source is immuneACCESS, and TCRdb retained only in-frame sequences with V and J called. Part of the clones is not carried over; for the studies checked, unresolved V genes explain less than half of this, and the remainder is unexplained. A total of fewer than 250,000 clones appear in this sample, about 90% of them only once. Around 8.4% of the sample lies in the top ten. Sequencing was done on a sample of PBMCs or T cells enriched from blood (not recorded which). These receptors all stem from a woman aged 18-29 years who had recovered from COVID-19.

The chain joins TRBV2 to TRBJ1-2, with 10 bases that match TRBD1. CDR1 and CDR2 from the germline V gene are SNHLY and FYNNEI. With 8 bases clipped from V and 0 bases from J, the junction kept 3 bases outside the gene matches. The CDR3 has 14 residues. CDR3 nucleotides: TGTGCCAGCCGGGACAGGGGTTCTAACTATGGCTACACCTTC. Its translation: CASRDRGSNYGYTF. The entire variable domain, with the rest obtained from reference TRBV2 and TRBJ1-2, is as follows: EPEVTQTPSHQVTQMGQEVILRCVPISNHLYFYWYRQILGQKVEFLVSFYNNEISEKSEIFDDQFSVERPDGSNFTLKIRSTKLEDSAMYFCASRDRGSNYGYTFGSGTRLTVV.

The V gene is TRBV6-5, the J gene TRBJ2-1, with D tentatively TRBD2 (7 bases). Trimming removed 2 bases at V and 3 bases at J, with 14 bases between. The V gene's germline CDR1 is MNHEY and CDR2 SVGAGI. The CDR3 sequence is 16 residues long. The DNA for the CDR3 is TGTGCCAGCAGTTACACGAGGGGGGGCCTCTACAATGAGCAGTTCTTC. It translates to CASSYTRGGLYNEQFF.

The chain couples TRBV30 to TRBJ2-5, with 10 positions matching TRBD2. The CDR3 is 13 amino acids. J lost 7 bases, V lost 0 bases, and 2 bases had no gene match. Germline lookup yields CDR1 GTSNPN and CDR2 SVGIG (reference sequence). The chain's CDR3 is CAWSVASGGTQYF. CDR3 coding DNA: TGTGCCTGGAGTGTAGCTAGCGGGGGGACCCAGTACTTC.

This chain joins TRBV28 and TRBJ1-2; 10 bases map to TRBD1. The CDR3 sequence is 15 residues long. The J segment lost 7 bases and the V segment lost 5 bases, leaving 10 bases of the junction unmatched. Germline CDR1 MDHEN, CDR2 SYDVKM. In DNA form, the CDR3 reads TGTGCCAGCAGTCCAGGGGGACAGGGGATAAGTGGCTACACCTTC. It specifies CASSPGGQGISGYTF.

The rearrangement uses TRBV18 and TRBJ1-2; 8 nucleotides line up with TRBD1. Germline CDR1 and CDR2: KGHSH and LQKENI. The CDR3 runs to 14 residues. The V gene end was trimmed by 6 bases and the J gene end by 5 bases; junction bases not matched to a gene: 8. The CDR3 region has the DNA TGTGCCAGCTCCCGGACAGGGACTGAGTATGGCTACACCTTC. It is translated as CASSRTGTEYGYTF.

The chain carries TRBV11-2 and TRBJ2-1; 8 bases map to TRBD1. This CDR3 has 12 residues. Per germline, CDR1 SGHAT and CDR2 FQNNGV. The ends lost 2 bases at V and 12 bases at J; junction bases unmatched: 3. CDR3: CASSLWGTGQFF. The CDR3, as DNA: TGTGCCAGCAGCTTATGGGGGACAGGGCAGTTCTTC.

This clone was counted a few times. The chain has TRBV28 and TRBJ1-4; D remains unclear. Trimming stripped 5 bases from V and 8 bases from J, with 15 bases between. Germline V gives CDR1 MDHEN, CDR2 SYDVKM. This CDR3 comprises 14 residues. As DNA, the CDR3 is TGTGCCAGCAGTCTCAGCGGCCTGGGGGAAAAACTGTTTTTT. Its protein product is CASSLSGLGEKLFF.